This entry describes one T cell receptor (beta chain). Its specificity is not known. The data were obtained in a study of T cell responses to AZD1222 COVID-19 vaccine. General study findings and limits: Recipients of AZD1222 seropositive at baseline numbered only five or six. Donors, mostly white British, included more females; clonal diversity was possibly underestimated.

Method: immunoSEQ multiplex PCR; TCRdb's copy keeps in-frame clones and lacks some. The sample includes 150,000 to 180,000 clones, roughly nine tenths of them seen just once. The material was peripheral blood, obtained on day 0 of MenACWY control vaccination. The TCR was taken from an adult in good health.

The CDR3 DNA follows: TGCGCCAGCAGCTTGGCCGGCAGCGCCTCTGGAAACACCATATATTTT. It translates to CASSLAGSASGNTIYF. The J gene is TRBJ1-3, the V gene TRBV5-1; D unclear. Germline CDR1 and CDR2: SGHRS and YFSETQ. V shed 0 bases and J shed 0 bases, with 10 bases lying between them. The CDR3 has 16 residues. The full variable domain, with the rest looked up from reference TRBV5-1 and TRBJ1-3, is KAGVTQTPRYLIKTRGQQVTLSCSPISGHRSVSWYQQTPGQGLQFLFEYFSETQRNKGNFPGRFSGRQFSNSRSEMNVSTLELGDSALYLCASSLAGSASGNTIYFGEGSWLTVV.